This TCR beta chain derives from a study of early T cells in non-severe SARS-CoV-2 infection. Overall study context: Unsorted whole-blood RNA was sequenced in bulk, leaving chains unpaired. Points from the study as a whole: VDJdb-based matching was biased toward anti-spike CD8 responses and missed private and CD4 specificities.

Unique molecular identifiers tagged individual cDNA molecules. TCRdb re-analysed the 5' RACE reads in MiXCR, keeping a single row per CDR3 protein. The data show 50,000 to 60,000 distinct CDR3 sequences, roughly a tenth seen once. This clonotype has a count of ten or more. The antigen remains unidentified. V was cut by 5 bases and J by 4 bases, with 17 bases left in between. CDR3 length: 16 residues. Germline CDR1 and CDR2: MGHDK and SYGVNS. The chain has TRBV25-1 and TRBJ2-2, with a weak D call TRBD1 (7 bases). Sequenced material: whole blood. The receptor's source is an adult who was a healthcare worker with PCR-confirmed SARS-CoV-2 infection or an uninfected control (not recorded which). For the CDR3, the DNA is TGTGCCAGCAGTTCTCCCCGGAGGGGGCTCACCGGGGAGCTGTTTTTT. The encoded protein is CASSSPRRGLTGELFF. The full variable domain, completed using reference TRBV25-1 and TRBJ2-2, is EADIYQTPRYLVIGTGKKITLECSQTMGHDKMYWYQQDPGMELHLIHYSYGVNSTEKGDLSSESTVSRIRTEHFPLTLESARPSHTSQYLCASSSPRRGLTGELFFGEGSRLTVL.